This T cell receptor beta chain was identified in a study of blood T cell repertoires in COVID-19. Study-wide context: The United States, Italy and Spain provided the acute and convalescent COVID-19 samples. In each case, the material was cDNA or gDNA derived from T cells, B-cell-depleted T cells, or PBMCs.

Source study methods: Amplification of reference gene primers was used by the study to estimate nucleated cell counts. TCRdb keeps only in-frame clones here, not all; method: immunoSEQ multiplex PCR. V and J calls and clone size are those listed in that table; D and trimming were worked out from the DNA. Seen here are over 250,000 clones, 70% to 90% observed once, and the top ten hold approximately 0.8%. CDR1 and CDR2 (germline): LGHNT, FRNRAP. CDR3 size: 14 residues. The V end was cut by 3 bases, the J end by 5 bases, with 8 bases between. Specimen: peripheral blood. This TCR was sampled from a woman in her twenties or thirties with acute or convalescent COVID-19. The chain is built from TRBV12-5 and TRBJ1-6; no reliable D call. CDR3 residues: CASGLTSDNSPLHF. The CDR3 nucleotides are TGTGCTAGTGGTTTAACCAGTGATAATTCACCCCTCCACTTT.